The clone carrying this T cell receptor (beta chain) was detected only a few times. Its cognate antigen is unknown. Sequencing of the DNA from cultured CD4+ T cells was carried out with the Oncomine TCR Beta short-read assay. One entry per CDR3 protein results from TCRdb running MiXCR on the PCR reads. Of 8,500 to 13,000 distinct CDR3 sequences listed, around 77% are singletons. Germline lookup yields CDR1 SNHLY and CDR2 FYNNEI. The CDR3 spans 14 residues. With V trimmed by 8 bases and J by 2 bases, 5 bases remained unmatched. The entry originates in a study of vaccination and CD4 T cells after COVID-19. Across the whole study: Convalescent cases consisted of six males and four females, of whom two were Hispanic. As a positive control, some control cultures were given a CEFX pool, while others were given an HIV-1 Nef pool or no peptide. Study-wide findings and caveats: Within the convalescent patients, a median approximately 87% of the SARS-CoV-2-reactive clones were ones that appeared only post-vaccination.

This sample's treatment: approximately 10-day PBMC culture with coronavirus spike peptide pools or control peptides (ViraFEST assay). Material for sequencing was CD4+ T cells from blood, cultured in vitro. The origin of this receptor is a human donor who had recovered from COVID-19. The chain is built from TRBV2 and TRBJ1-5, with 8 positions matching TRBD1. The CDR3: CASQGARGNQPQHF. Written as DNA, the CDR3 is TGTGCCAGCCAGGGGGCTCGGGGCAATCAGCCCCAGCATTTT.